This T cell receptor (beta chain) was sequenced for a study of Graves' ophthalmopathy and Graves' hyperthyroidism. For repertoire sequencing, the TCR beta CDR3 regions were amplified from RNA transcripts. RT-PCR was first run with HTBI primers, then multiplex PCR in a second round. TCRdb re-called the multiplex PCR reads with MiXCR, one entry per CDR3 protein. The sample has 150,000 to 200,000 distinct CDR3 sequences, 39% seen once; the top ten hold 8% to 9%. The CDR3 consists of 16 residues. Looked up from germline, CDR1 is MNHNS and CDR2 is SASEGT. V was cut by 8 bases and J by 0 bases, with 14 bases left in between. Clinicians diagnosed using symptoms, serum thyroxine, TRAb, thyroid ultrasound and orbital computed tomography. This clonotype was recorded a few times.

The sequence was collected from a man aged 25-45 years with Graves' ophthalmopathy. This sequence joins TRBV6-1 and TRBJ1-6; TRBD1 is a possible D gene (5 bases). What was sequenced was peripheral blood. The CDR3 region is CASGAGGSSYNSPLHF. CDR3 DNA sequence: TGTGCCAGCGGTGCGGGGGGAAGCTCCTATAATTCACCCCTCCACTTT.